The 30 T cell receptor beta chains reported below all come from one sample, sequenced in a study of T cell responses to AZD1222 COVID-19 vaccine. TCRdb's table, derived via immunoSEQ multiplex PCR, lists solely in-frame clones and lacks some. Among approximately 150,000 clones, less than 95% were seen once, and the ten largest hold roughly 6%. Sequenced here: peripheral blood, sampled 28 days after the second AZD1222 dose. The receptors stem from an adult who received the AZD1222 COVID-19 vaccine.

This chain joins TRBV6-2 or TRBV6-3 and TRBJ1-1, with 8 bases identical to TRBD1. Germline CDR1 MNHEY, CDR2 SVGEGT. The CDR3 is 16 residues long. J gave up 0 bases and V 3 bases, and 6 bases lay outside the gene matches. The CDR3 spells CASSYTAGGLNTEAFF. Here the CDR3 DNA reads TGTGCCAGCAGTTATACGGCAGGGGGCTTGAACACTGAAGCTTTCTTT.

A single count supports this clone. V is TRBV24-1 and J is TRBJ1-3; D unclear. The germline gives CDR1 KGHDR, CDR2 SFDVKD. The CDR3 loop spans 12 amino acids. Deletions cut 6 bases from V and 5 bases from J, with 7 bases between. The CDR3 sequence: CATSSERNTIYF. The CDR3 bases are TGTGCCACCAGTAGTGAGAGAAACACCATATATTTT.

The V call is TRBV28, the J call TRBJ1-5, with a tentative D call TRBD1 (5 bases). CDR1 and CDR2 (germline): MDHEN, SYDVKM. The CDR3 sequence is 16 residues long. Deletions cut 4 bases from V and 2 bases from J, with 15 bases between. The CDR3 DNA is TGTGCCAGCAGTTCCCCACGGGGGGAAGGCAATCAGCCCCAGCATTTT. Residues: CASSSPRGEGNQPQHF. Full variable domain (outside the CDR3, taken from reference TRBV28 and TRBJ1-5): DVKVTQSSRYLVKRTGEKVFLECVQDMDHENMFWYRQDPGLGLRLIYFSYDVKMKEKGDIPEGYSVSREKKERFSLILESASTNQTSMYLCASSSPRGEGNQPQHFGDGTRLSIL.

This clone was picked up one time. The CDR3 loop reads CASSQAGAGNTIYF. CDR3 coding DNA: TGCGCCAGCAGCCAAGCAGGGGCTGGAAACACCATATATTTT. The rearrangement links TRBV4-3 to TRBJ1-3, with a possible D match to TRBD1 (6 bases). CDR3 size: 14 residues. Germline V lookup: CDR1 LGHNA, CDR2 YSLEER. Trimming removed 1 base from V and 2 bases from J, with 6 bases in between.

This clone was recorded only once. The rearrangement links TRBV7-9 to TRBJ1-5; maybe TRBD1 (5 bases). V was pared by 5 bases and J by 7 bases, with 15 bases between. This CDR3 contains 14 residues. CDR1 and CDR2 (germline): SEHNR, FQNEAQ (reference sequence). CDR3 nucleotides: TGTGCCAGCAGCCCCGGTGGGGCGAGGCAGCCCCAGCATTTT. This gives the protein CASSPGGARQPQHF.

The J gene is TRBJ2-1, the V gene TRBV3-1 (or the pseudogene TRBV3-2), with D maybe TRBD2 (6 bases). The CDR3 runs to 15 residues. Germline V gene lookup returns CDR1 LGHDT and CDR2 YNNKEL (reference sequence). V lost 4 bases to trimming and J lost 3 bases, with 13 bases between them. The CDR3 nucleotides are TGTGCCAGCAGCCCTCCGGGAGCCGGCTACAATGAGCAGTTCTTC. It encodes CASSPPGAGYNEQFF.

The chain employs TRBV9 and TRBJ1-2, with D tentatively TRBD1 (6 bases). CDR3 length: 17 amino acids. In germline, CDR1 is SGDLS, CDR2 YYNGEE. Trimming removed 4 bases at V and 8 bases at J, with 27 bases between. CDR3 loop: CASSRSDGRGSGGGYTF. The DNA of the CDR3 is TGTGCCAGCAGCAGATCGGACGGCAGGGGTTCAGGTGGCGGCTACACCTTC.

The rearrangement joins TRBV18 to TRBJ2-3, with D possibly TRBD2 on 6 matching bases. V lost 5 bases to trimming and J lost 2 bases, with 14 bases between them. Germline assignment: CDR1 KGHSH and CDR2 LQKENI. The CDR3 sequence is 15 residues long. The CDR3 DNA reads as TGTGCCAGCTCATATCCCGGGACTTCCACAGATACGCAGTATTTT. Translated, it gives CASSYPGTSTDTQYF. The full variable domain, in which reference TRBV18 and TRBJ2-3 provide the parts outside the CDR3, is NAGVMQNPRHLVRRRGQEARLRCSPMKGHSHVYWYRQLPEEGLKFMVYLQKENIIDESGMPKERFSAEFPKEGPSILRIQQVVRGDSAAYFCASSYPGTSTDTQYFGPGTRLTVL.

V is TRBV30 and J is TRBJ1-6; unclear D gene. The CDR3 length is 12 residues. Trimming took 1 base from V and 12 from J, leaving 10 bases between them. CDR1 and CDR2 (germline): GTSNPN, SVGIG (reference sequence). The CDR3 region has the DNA TGTGCCTGGAGTGGGAACATACAACCCCTCCACTTT. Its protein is CAWSGNIQPLHF.

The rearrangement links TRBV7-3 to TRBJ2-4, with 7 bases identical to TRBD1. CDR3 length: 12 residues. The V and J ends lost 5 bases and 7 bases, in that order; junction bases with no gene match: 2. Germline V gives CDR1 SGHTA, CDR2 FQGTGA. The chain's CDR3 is CASSAQGNIQYF. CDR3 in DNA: TGTGCCAGCAGCGCACAGGGGAACATTCAGTACTTC.

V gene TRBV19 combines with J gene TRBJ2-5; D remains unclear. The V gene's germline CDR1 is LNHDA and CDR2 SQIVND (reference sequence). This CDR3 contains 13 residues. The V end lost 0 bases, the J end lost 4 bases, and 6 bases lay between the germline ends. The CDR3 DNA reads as TGTGCCAGTAGTATAGACGAAGGAGAGACCCAGTACTTC. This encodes CASSIDEGETQYF.

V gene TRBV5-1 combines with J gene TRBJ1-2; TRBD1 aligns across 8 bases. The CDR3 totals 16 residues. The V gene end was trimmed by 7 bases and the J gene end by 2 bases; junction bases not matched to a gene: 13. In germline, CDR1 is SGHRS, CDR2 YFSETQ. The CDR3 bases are TGCGCCAGCTCACCCCAGGGGGCCGCGAGAAACTATGGCTACACCTTC. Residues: CASSPQGAARNYGYTF.

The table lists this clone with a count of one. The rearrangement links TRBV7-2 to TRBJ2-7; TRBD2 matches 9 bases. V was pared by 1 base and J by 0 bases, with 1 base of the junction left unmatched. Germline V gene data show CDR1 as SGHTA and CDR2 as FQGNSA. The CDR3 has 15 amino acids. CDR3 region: CASSLGLAVSYEQYF. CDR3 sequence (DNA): TGTGCCAGCAGCTTAGGACTAGCGGTCTCCTACGAGCAGTACTTC.

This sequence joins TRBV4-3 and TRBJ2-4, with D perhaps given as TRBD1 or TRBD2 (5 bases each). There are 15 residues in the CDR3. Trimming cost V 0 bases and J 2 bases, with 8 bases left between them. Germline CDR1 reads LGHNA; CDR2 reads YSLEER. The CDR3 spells CASSQDWGSKNIQYF. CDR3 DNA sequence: TGCGCCAGCAGCCAAGATTGGGGGTCCAAAAACATTCAGTACTTC.

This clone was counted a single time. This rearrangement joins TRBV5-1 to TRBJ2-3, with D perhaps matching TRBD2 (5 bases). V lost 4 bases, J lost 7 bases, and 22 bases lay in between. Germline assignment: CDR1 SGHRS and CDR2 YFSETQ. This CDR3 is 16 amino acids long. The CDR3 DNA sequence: TGCGCCAGCAGCCCTGCAGCTTGGTTGAGGGCACATACGCAGTATTTT. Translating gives CASSPAAWLRAHTQYF.

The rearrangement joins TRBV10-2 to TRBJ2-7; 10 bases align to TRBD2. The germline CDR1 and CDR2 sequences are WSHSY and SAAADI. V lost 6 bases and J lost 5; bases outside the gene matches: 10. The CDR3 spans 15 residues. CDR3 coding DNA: TGCGCCAGCAGCTCCCTAGCGGGGGTAGAGGACGAGCAGTACTTC. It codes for CASSSLAGVEDEQYF.

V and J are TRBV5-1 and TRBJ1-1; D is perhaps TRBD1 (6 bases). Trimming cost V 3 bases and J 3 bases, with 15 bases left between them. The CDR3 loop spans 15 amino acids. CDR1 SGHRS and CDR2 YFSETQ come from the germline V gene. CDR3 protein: CASSSEEGGDTEAFF. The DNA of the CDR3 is TGCGCCAGCAGCTCGGAGGAGGGGGGCGACACTGAAGCTTTCTTT.

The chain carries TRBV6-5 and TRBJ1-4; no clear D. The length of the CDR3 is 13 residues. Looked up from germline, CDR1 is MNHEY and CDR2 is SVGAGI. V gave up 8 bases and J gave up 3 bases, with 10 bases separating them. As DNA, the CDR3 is TGTGCCAGCGACTTGGGGTCTAATGAAAAACTGTTTTTT. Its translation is CASDLGSNEKLFF.

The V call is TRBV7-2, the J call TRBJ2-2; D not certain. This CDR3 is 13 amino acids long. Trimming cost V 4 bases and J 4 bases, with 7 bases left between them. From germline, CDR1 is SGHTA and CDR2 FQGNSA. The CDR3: CASSSKSTGELFF. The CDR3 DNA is TGTGCCAGCAGCTCCAAGAGCACCGGGGAGCTGTTTTTT.

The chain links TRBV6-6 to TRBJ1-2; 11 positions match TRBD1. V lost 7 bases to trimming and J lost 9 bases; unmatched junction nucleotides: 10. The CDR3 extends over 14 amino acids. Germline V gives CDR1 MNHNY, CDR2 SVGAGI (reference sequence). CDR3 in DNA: TGTGCCAGCAAGACCGGGACAGGGGGGAAGAGCTACACCTTC. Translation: CASKTGTGGKSYTF.

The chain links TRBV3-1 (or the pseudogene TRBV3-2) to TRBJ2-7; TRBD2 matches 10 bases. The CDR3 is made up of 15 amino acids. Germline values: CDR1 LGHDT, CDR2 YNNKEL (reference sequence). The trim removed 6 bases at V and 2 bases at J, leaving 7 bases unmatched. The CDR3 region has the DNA TGTGCCAGCAGTCTAGCGGGGGCTAGGGCCTACGAGCAGTACTTC. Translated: CASSLAGARAYEQYF.

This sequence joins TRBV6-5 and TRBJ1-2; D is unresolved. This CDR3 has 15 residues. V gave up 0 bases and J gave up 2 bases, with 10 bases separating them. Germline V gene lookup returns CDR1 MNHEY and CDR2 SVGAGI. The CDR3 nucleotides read TGTGCCAGCAGTTACTCGCTGGGCGGAAACTATGGCTACACCTTC. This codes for CASSYSLGGNYGYTF.

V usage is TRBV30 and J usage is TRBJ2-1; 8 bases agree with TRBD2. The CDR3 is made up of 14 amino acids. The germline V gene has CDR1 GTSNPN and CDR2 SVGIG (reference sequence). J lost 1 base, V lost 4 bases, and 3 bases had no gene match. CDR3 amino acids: CAWTGTRSYNEQFF. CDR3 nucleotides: TGTGCCTGGACCGGGACTAGGTCCTACAATGAGCAGTTCTTC.

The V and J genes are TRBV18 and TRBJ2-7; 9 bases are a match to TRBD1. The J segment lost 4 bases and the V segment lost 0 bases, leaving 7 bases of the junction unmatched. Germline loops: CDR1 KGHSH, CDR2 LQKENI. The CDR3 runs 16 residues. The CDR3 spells CASSPPPGQGSYEQYF. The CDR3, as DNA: TGTGCCAGCTCACCACCGCCGGGACAGGGATCGTACGAGCAGTACTTC. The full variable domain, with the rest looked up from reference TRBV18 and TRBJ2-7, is NAGVMQNPRHLVRRRGQEARLRCSPMKGHSHVYWYRQLPEEGLKFMVYLQKENIIDESGMPKERFSAEFPKEGPSILRIQQVVRGDSAAYFCASSPPPGQGSYEQYFGPGTRLTVT.

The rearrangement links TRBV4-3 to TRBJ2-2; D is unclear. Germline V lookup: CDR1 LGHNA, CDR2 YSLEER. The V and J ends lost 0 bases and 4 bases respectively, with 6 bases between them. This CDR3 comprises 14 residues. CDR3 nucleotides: TGCGCCAGCAGCCAAGATACCGTCACCGGGGAGCTGTTTTTT. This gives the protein CASSQDTVTGELFF.

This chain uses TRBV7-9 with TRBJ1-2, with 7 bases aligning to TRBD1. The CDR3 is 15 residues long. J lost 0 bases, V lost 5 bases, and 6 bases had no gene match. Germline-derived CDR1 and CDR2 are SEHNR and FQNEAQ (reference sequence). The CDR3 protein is CASSPYRGTNYGYTF. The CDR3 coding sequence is TGTGCCAGCAGCCCTTACAGGGGTACTAACTATGGCTACACCTTC.

CDR3 residues: CASSVVGSGGADTGELFF. CDR3 DNA: TGTGCCAGCAGCGTAGTAGGTAGCGGGGGGGCCGACACCGGGGAGCTGTTTTTT. The rearrangement joins TRBV9 to TRBJ2-2, with 11 nucleotides matching TRBD2. V lost 0 bases to trimming and J lost 3 bases; unmatched junction nucleotides: 7. Germline CDR1 reads SGDLS; CDR2 reads YYNGEE. The CDR3 is 18 amino acids.

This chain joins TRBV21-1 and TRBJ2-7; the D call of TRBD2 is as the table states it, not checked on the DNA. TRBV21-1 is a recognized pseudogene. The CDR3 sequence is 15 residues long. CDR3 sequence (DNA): TGTGCCAGCAGCAAAGCGCGTGTCGGGAGCGGAGAGCAGTACTTC. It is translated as CASSKARVGSGEQYF.

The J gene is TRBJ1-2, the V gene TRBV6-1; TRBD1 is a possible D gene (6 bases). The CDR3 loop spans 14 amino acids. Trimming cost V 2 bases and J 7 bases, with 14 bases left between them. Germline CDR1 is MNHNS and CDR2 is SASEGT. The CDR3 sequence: CASSEFSGGSGYTF. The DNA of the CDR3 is TGTGCCAGCAGTGAATTCTCCGGGGGCTCTGGCTACACCTTC.

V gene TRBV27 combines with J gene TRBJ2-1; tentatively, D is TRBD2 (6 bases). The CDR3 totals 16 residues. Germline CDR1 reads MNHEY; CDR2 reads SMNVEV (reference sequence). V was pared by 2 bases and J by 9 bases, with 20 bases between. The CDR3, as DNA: TGTGCCAGCAGTTTAGGCGCGGGGCTAGCGTTCGGTGAGCAGTTCTTC. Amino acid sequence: CASSLGAGLAFGEQFF.